Listed below are T cell receptor beta chains from one sample, sequenced in a study of blood T cells in healthy people across ages. A single record per CDR3 protein comes from TCRdb applying MiXCR to the 5' RACE reads. The table shows approximately 1,700,000 distinct CDR3 sequences, with about two fifths occurring only once. Sequencing was performed on blood. Receptors were obtained from a human donor in good health. The CDR3 runs from the conserved cysteine through the conserved F or W. Each record gives: CDR3 protein, CDR3 DNA, V gene, J gene, CDR3 length, clone size, D gene. The D gene is left open where the match is weak. Clone size is not always given. Where it is, it says once, few, many or a class for expanded clones.

CDR3: CAGSLSSGGNNEQFF
DNA: TGTGCCGGCAGCTTGTCAAGCGGGGGGAACAATGAGCAGTTCTTC
V: TRBV7-2
J: TRBJ2-1
length: 15
size: NA
D: TRBD2

CDR3: CASRSGTAAFEKLFF
DNA: TGCGCCAGCCGCTCGGGGACCGCAGCGTTCGAAAAACTGTTTTTT
V: TRBV4-1
J: TRBJ1-4
length: 15
size: NA
D: NA

CDR3: CASSARGQFYGYTF
DNA: TGTGCCAGCAGCGCCCGGGGACAGTTCTATGGCTACACCTTC
V: TRBV2
J: TRBJ1-2
length: 14
size: few
D: TRBD1

CDR3: CASSVGGVGSYNEQFF
DNA: TGTGCCAGCAGCGTAGGAGGGGTGGGCTCCTACAATGAGCAGTTCTTC
V: TRBV9
J: TRBJ2-1
length: 16
size: few
D: NA

CDR3: CASRGPIRADTQYF
DNA: TGTGCCAGCAGGGGTCCTATTAGGGCAGATACGCAGTATTTT
V: TRBV25-1
J: TRBJ2-3
length: 14
size: NA
D: NA

CDR3: CASSEITSGPTQYF
DNA: TGTGCCAGCAGCGAAATAACTAGCGGACCTACCCAGTACTTC
V: TRBV7-6
J: TRBJ2-5
length: 14
size: NA
D: TRBD2

CDR3: CASSGYGNEQFF
DNA: TGTGCCAGCAGCGGGTACGGCAATGAGCAGTTCTTC
V: TRBV7-2
J: TRBJ2-1
length: 12
size: NA
D: NA

CDR3: CASSFGQGFGGYTF
DNA: TGTGCCAGCAGCTTCGGACAGGGGTTTGGTGGCTACACCTTC
V: TRBV7-9
J: TRBJ1-2
length: 14
size: NA
D: TRBD1

CDR3: CASSQEAQGAKNIQYF
DNA: TGCGCCAGCAGCCAAGAGGCACAAGGGGCCAAAAACATTCAGTACTTC
V: TRBV4-3
J: TRBJ2-4
length: 16
size: NA
D: NA

CDR3: CASSPMQGNQPQHF
DNA: TGTGCCAGCAGCCCGATGCAGGGCAATCAGCCCCAGCATTTT
V: TRBV12-3/TRBV12-4
J: TRBJ1-5
length: 14
size: NA
D: NA

CDR3: CASSWEDPYEQYF
DNA: TGTGCCAGCAGTTGGGAGGACCCCTACGAGCAGTACTTC
V: TRBV6-2/TRBV6-3
J: TRBJ2-7
length: 13
size: NA
D: NA

CDR3: CSVESVGYTEAFF
DNA: TGCAGCGTTGAGTCCGTGGGATACACTGAAGCTTTCTTT
V: TRBV29-1
J: TRBJ1-1
length: 13
size: NA
D: NA

CDR3: CSVGDGSNYGYTF
DNA: TGCAGCGTTGGGGACGGATCCAACTATGGCTACACCTTC
V: TRBV29-1
J: TRBJ1-2
length: 13
size: NA
D: NA